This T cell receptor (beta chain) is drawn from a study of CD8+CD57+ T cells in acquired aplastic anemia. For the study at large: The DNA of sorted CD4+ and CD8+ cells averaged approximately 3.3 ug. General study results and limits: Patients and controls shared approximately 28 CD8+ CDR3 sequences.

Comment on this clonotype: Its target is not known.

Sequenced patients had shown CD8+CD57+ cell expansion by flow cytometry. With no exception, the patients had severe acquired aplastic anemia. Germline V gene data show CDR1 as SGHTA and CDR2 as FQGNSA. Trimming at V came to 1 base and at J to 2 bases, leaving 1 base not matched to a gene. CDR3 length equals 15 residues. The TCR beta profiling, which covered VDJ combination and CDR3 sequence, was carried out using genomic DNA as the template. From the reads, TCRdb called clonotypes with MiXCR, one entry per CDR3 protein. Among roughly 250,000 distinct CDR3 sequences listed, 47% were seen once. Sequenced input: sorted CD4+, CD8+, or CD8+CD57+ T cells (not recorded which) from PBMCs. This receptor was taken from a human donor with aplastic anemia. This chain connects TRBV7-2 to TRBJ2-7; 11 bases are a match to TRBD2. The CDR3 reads CASSLVLAGAYEQYF. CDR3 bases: TGTGCCAGCAGCTTAGTACTAGCGGGGGCCTACGAGCAGTACTTC.